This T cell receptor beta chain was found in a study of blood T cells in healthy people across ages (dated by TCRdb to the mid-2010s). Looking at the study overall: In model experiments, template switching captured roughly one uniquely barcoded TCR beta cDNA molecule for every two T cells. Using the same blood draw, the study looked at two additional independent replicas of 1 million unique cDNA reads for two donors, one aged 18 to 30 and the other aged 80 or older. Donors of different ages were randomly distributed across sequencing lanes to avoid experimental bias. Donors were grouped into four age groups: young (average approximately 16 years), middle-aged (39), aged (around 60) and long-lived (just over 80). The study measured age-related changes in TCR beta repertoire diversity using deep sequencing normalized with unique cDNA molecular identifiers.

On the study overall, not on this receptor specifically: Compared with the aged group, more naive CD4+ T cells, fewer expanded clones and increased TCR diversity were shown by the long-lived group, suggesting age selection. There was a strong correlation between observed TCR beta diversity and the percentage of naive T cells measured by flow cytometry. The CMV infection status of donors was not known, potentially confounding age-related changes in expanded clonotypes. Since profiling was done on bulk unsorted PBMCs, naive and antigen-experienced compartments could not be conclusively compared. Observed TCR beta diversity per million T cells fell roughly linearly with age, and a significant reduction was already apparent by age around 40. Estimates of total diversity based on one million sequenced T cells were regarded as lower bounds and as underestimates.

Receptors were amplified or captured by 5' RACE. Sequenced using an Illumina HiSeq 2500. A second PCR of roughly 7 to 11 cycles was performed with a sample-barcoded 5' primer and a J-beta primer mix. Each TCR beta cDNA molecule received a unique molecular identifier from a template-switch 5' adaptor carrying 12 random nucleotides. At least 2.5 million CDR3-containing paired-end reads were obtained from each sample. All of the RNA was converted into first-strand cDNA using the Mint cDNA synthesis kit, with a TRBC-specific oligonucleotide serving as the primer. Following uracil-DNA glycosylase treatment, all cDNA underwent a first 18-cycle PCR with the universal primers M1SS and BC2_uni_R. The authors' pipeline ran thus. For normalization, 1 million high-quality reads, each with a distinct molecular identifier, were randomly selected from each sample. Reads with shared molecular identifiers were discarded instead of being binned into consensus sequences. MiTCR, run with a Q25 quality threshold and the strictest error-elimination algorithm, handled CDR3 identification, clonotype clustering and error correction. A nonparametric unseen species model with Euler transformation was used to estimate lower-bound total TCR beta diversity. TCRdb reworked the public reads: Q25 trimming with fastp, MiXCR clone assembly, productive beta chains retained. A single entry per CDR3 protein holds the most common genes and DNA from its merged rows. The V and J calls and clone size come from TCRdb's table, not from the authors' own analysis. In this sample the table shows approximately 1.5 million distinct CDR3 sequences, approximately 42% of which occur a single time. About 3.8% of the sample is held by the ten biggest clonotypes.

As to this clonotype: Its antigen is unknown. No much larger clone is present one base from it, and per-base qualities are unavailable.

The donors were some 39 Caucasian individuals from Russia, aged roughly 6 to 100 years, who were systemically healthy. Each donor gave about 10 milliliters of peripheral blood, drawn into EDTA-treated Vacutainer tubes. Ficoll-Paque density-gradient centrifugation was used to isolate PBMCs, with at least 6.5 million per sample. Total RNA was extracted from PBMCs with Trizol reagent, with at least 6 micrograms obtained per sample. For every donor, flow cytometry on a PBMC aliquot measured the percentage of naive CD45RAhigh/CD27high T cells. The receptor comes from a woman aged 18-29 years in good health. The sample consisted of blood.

The nucleotides read TGCGCCAGCAGCCAAGATCGTGCACAGATCAGCTATGGCTACACCTTC. Its amino acids are CASSQDRAQISYGYTF. The rearranged segments are TRBV4-3 and TRBJ1-2, with the D gene not confidently named. Measured from the cysteine to the phenylalanine, the CDR3 is 16 residues long. Only the CDR3 DNA stays, 48 bases, in frame from base 1. V and J are truncated by 0 bases and 4 bases respectively, leaving an intervening sequence of 15 bases. CDR1 is given as LGHNA and CDR2 as YSLEER, both from the germline V gene.